This entry concerns a single TCR beta chain. Its antigen is not known. The entry originates in a study of vaccination and CD4 T cells after COVID-19. Indicated treatment: approximately 11-day PBMC culture with coronavirus spike peptide pools or control peptides (ViraFEST assay). With about 10 days of culture completed, CD4+ T cells were isolated by negative selection. The CDR3 runs 15 residues. Germline assignment: CDR1 MNHEY and CDR2 SVGAGI. Trimming removed 2 bases from V and 4 bases from J, with 14 bases in between. At the Johns Hopkins FTIC core, DNA taken from cultured CD4+ T cells was sequenced by way of the Oncomine TCR Beta short-read assay. Using its own MiXCR run on the PCR reads, TCRdb lists one record per CDR3 protein. The table includes roughly 7,000 distinct CDR3 sequences, about 73% detected once.

The sequence came from a human donor who had recovered from COVID-19. The V call is TRBV6-5, the J call TRBJ1-2, with no clear D. The sample was CD4+ T cells from blood, cultured in vitro. The CDR3 sequence: CASSYMVAGLYGYTF. CDR3 DNA: TGTGCCAGCAGTTACATGGTAGCCGGGCTCTATGGCTACACCTTC.